The 22 T cell receptor beta chains reported below all come from one sample, sequenced in a study of OX40 agonist ivuxolimab in advanced cancers. Profiling relied on immunoSEQ multiplex PCR, and the TCRdb table lists in-frame clones only, not all of them. The data hold around 84,000 clones, with 85% to 95% observed a single time. The sample here was CD4+ or CD8+ T cells sorted from blood, taken in a trial of the OX40 agonist ivuxolimab. Source of these receptors: an adult with an advanced solid tumor such as melanoma, head and neck, liver or kidney cancer.

This chain joins TRBV28 and TRBJ2-5, with 8 bases identical to TRBD1. The V and J ends lost 5 bases and 4 bases, in that order; junction bases with no gene match: 3. The germline V gene has CDR1 MDHEN and CDR2 SYDVKM. The CDR3 sequence is 13 residues long. For the CDR3, the DNA is TGTGCCAGCAGTGAACAGGGGGGAGAGACCCAGTACTTC. The encoded protein is CASSEQGGETQYF.

V and J are TRBV6-5 and TRBJ1-2; D is possibly TRBD1 (5 bases). Trimming removed 6 bases at V and 8 bases at J, with 10 bases between. Germline loops: CDR1 MNHEY, CDR2 SVGAGI. This CDR3 spans 11 amino acids. For the CDR3, the DNA is TGTGCCAGCAGCTTCGGGGGGGGCTACACCTTC. Protein: CASSFGGGYTF.

The table lists this clone with a count of one. The V call is TRBV14, the J call TRBJ2-3; a possible D gene is TRBD2 (5 bases). V lost 2 bases and J lost 3, with 6 bases in between. The CDR3 contains 13 residues. The germline gives CDR1 SGHDN, CDR2 FVKESK. The CDR3 DNA reads TGTGCCAGCAGCCAAACGGGGACAGATACGCAGTATTTT. Its protein is CASSQTGTDTQYF. Together with reference TRBV14 and TRBJ2-3, the CDR3 gives the full variable domain: EAGVTQFPSHSVIEKGQTVTLRCDPISGHDNLYWYRRVMGKEIKFLLHFVKESKQDESGMPNNRFLAERTGGTYSTLKVQPAELEDSGVYFCASSQTGTDTQYFGPGTRLTVL.

The chain recombines TRBV11-2 with TRBJ2-5; 10 bases fit TRBD2. The CDR3 has 18 amino acids. V dropped 5 bases and J dropped 0; count of bases not matched to a gene: 12. Germline assignment: CDR1 SGHAT and CDR2 FQNNGV. The CDR3: CASSTGLAGDWDQETQYF. DNA of the CDR3: TGTGCCAGCAGCACAGGCCTAGCGGGAGATTGGGACCAAGAGACCCAGTACTTC.

The rearrangement uses TRBV15 and TRBJ1-2, with D maybe TRBD1 (5 bases). The CDR3 consists of 17 residues. CDR1 and CDR2 (germline): LNHNV, YYDKDF (reference sequence). V was pared by 6 bases and J by 1 base, with 21 bases between. The chain's CDR3 is CATSVRQTFLFNYGYTF. Here the CDR3 DNA reads TGTGCCACCAGTGTGAGACAGACTTTTCTTTTTAACTATGGCTACACCTTC.

About this clone itself: The junction does not match germline at one end; this may be a read error. The rearrangement joins TRBV7-7 to TRBJ2-7, with TRBD2 as a possible D gene (6 bases). Germline values: CDR1 SSHAT, CDR2 FNYEAQ (reference sequence). The length of the CDR3 is 15 residues. The CDR3 spells CASSLAAGRSYEQYF. The DNA of the CDR3 is TGTGCTAGCAGCTTAGCGGCGGGTCGGTCCTACGAGCAGTACTTC.

V and J are TRBV11-2 and TRBJ2-2, with 8 bases fitting TRBD2. Germline loops: CDR1 SGHAT, CDR2 FQNNGV. V lost 2 bases and J lost 3; bases outside the gene matches: 11. The CDR3 contains 18 residues. CDR3 nucleotides: TGTGCCAGCAGCTTAAGTTTGTTCACTAGCGGTTACACCGGGGAGCTGTTTTTT. Protein: CASSLSLFTSGYTGELFF.

This chain uses TRBV5-1 with TRBJ2-5; D tentatively reads TRBD1 or TRBD2 (5 bases each). Germline V gives CDR1 SGHRS, CDR2 YFSETQ. Trimming took 6 bases from V and 7 from J, leaving 16 bases between them. The CDR3 length is 13 residues. This chain's CDR3 is CASTIGTKGTQYF. CDR3 nucleotide sequence: TGCGCCAGCACCATCGGGACCAAGGGGACCCAGTACTTC.

The chain has TRBV7-6 and TRBJ2-7; tentatively, D is TRBD2 (7 bases). Deletions cut 1 base from V and 5 bases from J, with 12 bases between. Germline V gene data show CDR1 as SGHVS and CDR2 as FNYEAQ. CDR3 length equals 14 residues. The CDR3 protein is CASSLGRGGNEQYF. The CDR3 DNA is TGTGCCAGCAGCTTAGGGAGGGGGGGGAACGAGCAGTACTTC.

This rearrangement joins TRBV5-4 to TRBJ2-7, with 9 bases identical to TRBD1. Trimming took 4 bases from V and 3 from J; bases not matched to a gene: 5. The germline CDR1 and CDR2 sequences are SGHNT and YYREEE (reference sequence). The CDR3 length is 14 residues. DNA for the CDR3: TGTGCCAGCAGCCCCGAGACAGGGGGCTACGAGCAGTACTTC. This translates into CASSPETGGYEQYF.

CDR3 coding DNA: TGCGCCAGCAGCCGGGGACAGTTTATGAACACTGAAGCTTTCTTT. This gives the protein CASSRGQFMNTEAFF. The gene calls are TRBV4-1 and TRBJ1-1, with TRBD1 matching over 7 bases. The CDR3 is made up of 15 amino acids. The germline V gene encodes CDR1 MGHRA and CDR2 YSYEKL. Germline trimming cut 4 bases from V and 0 bases from J; bases unmatched to any gene: 5.

The gene calls are TRBV7-9 and TRBJ1-1; D uncertain. The CDR3 totals 15 residues. V was shortened by 3 bases and J by 0 bases, with 11 bases between the two germline ends. Germline V CDR1 and CDR2: SEHNR, FQNEAQ (reference sequence). CDR3 in DNA: TGTGCCAGCAGCTTCGGCGGGCACATGAACACTGAAGCTTTCTTT. Protein product: CASSFGGHMNTEAFF. The variable domain in full, with the rest retrieved from reference TRBV7-9 and TRBJ1-1, is DTGVSQNPRHKITKRGQNVTFRCDPISEHNRLYWYRQTLGQGPEFLTYFQNEAQLEKSRLLSDRFSAERPKGSFSTLEIQRTEQGDSAMYLCASSFGGHMNTEAFFGQGTRLTVV.

This clone showed up just once. The chain links TRBV4-1 to TRBJ2-2; 7 bases align to TRBD1. After removal of 1 base from V and 5 bases from J, the junction contained 1 base not matched to a gene. CDR1 MGHRA and CDR2 YSYEKL come from the germline V gene. This CDR3 region has 14 residues. The CDR3 reads CASSQGRGTGELFF. The CDR3 bases are TGCGCCAGCAGCCAAGGCAGGGGGACCGGGGAGCTGTTTTTT.

CDR3 protein: CASSDYLAGGTQYF. In nucleotides, the CDR3 is TGTGCCAGCAGTGACTACCTAGCGGGTGGGACGCAGTATTTT. The chain carries TRBV6-4 and TRBJ2-3, with TRBD2 matching over 8 bases. The germline CDR1 and CDR2 sequences are MRHNA and SNTAGT. V gave up 1 base and J gave up 9 bases; unmatched junction bases: 6. This CDR3 region has 14 residues.

This clone occurred once. CDR3 in amino acids: CASSRDYDEQYF. CDR3 DNA sequence: TGTGCCAGCAGTCGAGACTACGACGAGCAGTACTTC. The J gene is TRBJ2-7, the V gene TRBV13; D may be TRBD2 (5 bases). Germline CDR1 and CDR2: PRHDT and FYEKMQ (reference sequence). V was clipped by 6 bases and J by 5 bases, with 11 bases between them. CDR3 length: 12 amino acids.

This clone was recorded only once. This rearrangement joins TRBV11-2 to TRBJ2-1, with D hard to call. Germline-derived CDR1 and CDR2 are SGHAT and FQNNGV. V lost 6 bases and J lost 5, with 8 bases in between. The CDR3 extends over 12 amino acids. CDR3 amino acids: CASSPGNNEQFF. The CDR3 region has the DNA TGTGCCAGCAGTCCCGGAAACAATGAGCAGTTCTTC.

There are a few counts of this clone. The chain links TRBV28 to TRBJ1-1; no reliable D call. Trimming took 5 bases from V and 1 from J, leaving 5 bases between them. The germline V gene encodes CDR1 MDHEN and CDR2 SYDVKM. The CDR3 sequence is 12 residues long. As DNA, the CDR3 is TGTGCCAGCAGTCTCCGGAACACTGAAGCTTTCTTT. Translation gives CASSLRNTEAFF.

CDR3 protein: CASSQEGQGQETQYF. In nucleotides, the CDR3 is TGTGCCAGCAGCCAAGAAGGACAGGGTCAAGAGACCCAGTACTTC. The rearrangement links TRBV14 to TRBJ2-5; TRBD1 matches at 8 bases. This CDR3 is built from 15 residues. Germline V lookup: CDR1 SGHDN, CDR2 FVKESK. V shed 0 bases, J shed 2 bases, and the junction held 2 bases outside the gene matches.

This clone showed up just once. This chain connects TRBV25-1 to TRBJ1-2; 8 bases are a match to TRBD1. Germline V lookup: CDR1 MGHDK, CDR2 SYGVNS. Trimming took 2 bases from V and 8 from J; bases not matched to a gene: 4. This CDR3 region has 13 residues. The chain's CDR3 is CASSEPGGLGYTF. The DNA for the CDR3 is TGTGCCAGCAGTGAACCAGGGGGCCTGGGCTACACCTTC.

The V gene is TRBV29-1, the J gene TRBJ2-3, with 12 bases matching TRBD1. This CDR3 has 15 residues. J lost 3 bases, V lost 6 bases, and 7 bases had no gene match. Germline V gives CDR1 SQVTM, CDR2 ANQGSEA. CDR3 protein: CSVGTGGLGTDTQYF. The CDR3 DNA follows: TGCAGCGTCGGGACAGGGGGCTTGGGAACAGATACGCAGTATTTT.

This sequence joins TRBV29-1 and TRBJ2-3; 12 bases align to TRBD2. Germline V gene sequence: CDR1 SQVTM, CDR2 ANQGSEA. J lost 6 bases, V lost 6 bases, and 7 bases had no gene match. The CDR3 runs to 14 residues. The CDR3 loop reads CSVDTSGRWDTQYF. CDR3 DNA: TGCAGCGTCGACACTAGCGGGAGGTGGGATACGCAGTATTTT.

This chain joins TRBV6-6 and TRBJ2-3; 9 bases fit TRBD1. V was pared by 7 bases and J by 1 base, with 3 bases of the junction left unmatched. Germline V gene lookup returns CDR1 MNHNY and CDR2 SVGAGI (reference sequence). The CDR3 consists of 14 residues. CDR3 sequence (DNA): TGTGCCAGCAACCGGGACAGGGGCACAGATACGCAGTATTTT. Amino acid sequence: CASNRDRGTDTQYF.